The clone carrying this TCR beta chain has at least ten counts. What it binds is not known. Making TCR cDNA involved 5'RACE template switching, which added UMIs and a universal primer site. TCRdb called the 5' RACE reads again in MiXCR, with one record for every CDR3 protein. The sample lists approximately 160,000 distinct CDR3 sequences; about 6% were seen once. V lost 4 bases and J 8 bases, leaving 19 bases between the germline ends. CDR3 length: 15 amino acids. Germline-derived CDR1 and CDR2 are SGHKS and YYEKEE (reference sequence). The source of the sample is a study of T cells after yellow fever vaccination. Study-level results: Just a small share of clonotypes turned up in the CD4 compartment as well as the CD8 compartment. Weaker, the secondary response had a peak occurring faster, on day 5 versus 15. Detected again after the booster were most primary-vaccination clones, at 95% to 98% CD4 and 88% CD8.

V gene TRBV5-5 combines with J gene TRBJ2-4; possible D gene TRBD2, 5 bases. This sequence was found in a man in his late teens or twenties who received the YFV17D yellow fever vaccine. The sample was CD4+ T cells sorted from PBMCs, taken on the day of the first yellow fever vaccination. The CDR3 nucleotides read TGTGCCAGCAGCCTCGCGGTGGATCGGGGTCACATTCAGTACTTC. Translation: CASSLAVDRGHIQYF.